Sequencing of this TCR beta chain was carried out in a study of regulatory T cells in long-lasting Graves disease. Time point reported: newly diagnosed GD, antithyroid drugs for less than 3 months. From PBMCs, RNA was extracted and then used to make the TCR library. There are 13 residues in the CDR3. Trimming removed 4 bases from V and 4 bases from J; junction bases left unmatched: 3. CDR1 MNHNS and CDR2 SASEGT come from the germline V gene. In building TCR beta libraries, iRepertoire HTBI primers were used together with Arm-PCR of CDR3 regions. TCRdb fed the multiplex PCR reads into MiXCR, producing one record per CDR3 protein. Of fewer than 450,000 distinct CDR3 sequences in the sample, 14% to 15% are singletons; the top ten hold approximately 7.8%. The data were also submitted as part of a second study, on T cells in Graves' hyperthyroidism and ophthalmopathy.

The chain recombines TRBV6-1 with TRBJ1-1, with 7 bases aligning to TRBD1. The source of this sequence is a woman between 40 and 50 years old with Graves disease. Source: peripheral blood mononuclear cells (PBMCs), taken at new diagnosis, from a patient treated with antithyroid drugs. The CDR3, as DNA: TGTGCCAGCAGTGCGGCAGGGGGCACTGAAGCTTTCTTT. Its protein product is CASSAAGGTEAFF.